The 4 T cell receptor beta chains listed next were all sequenced from one sample in a study of technical replicates of blood from a few donors. Method: immunoSEQ multiplex PCR; TCRdb's copy keeps in-frame clones and lacks some. This table has tens of thousands of clones, approximately 90% appearing once. The sequenced sample was T cells isolated from PBMCs. These receptors were obtained from a human donor in good health.

V and J are TRBV4-2 and TRBJ1-3, with 10 bases matching TRBD1. V trimming: 3 bases; J trimming: 5 bases; junction bases outside the gene matches: 19. Germline CDR1 and CDR2: LGHNA and YNFKEQ. The CDR3 is 20 residues long. The CDR3 protein is CASSQATGTGVFFDRNTIYF. CDR3 DNA sequence: TGTGCCAGCAGCCAGGCAACCGGGACAGGGGTCTTTTTCGATAGAAACACCATATATTTT.

In DNA, the CDR3 is TGTGCCAGCAGCCTTTTATCCACAGATACGCAGTATTTT. Protein product: CASSLLSTDTQYF. The chain has TRBV7-9 and TRBJ2-3; D is undetermined. The CDR3 spans 13 residues. The V end lost 5 bases, the J end lost 2 bases, and 8 bases lay between the germline ends. Per germline, CDR1 SEHNR and CDR2 FQNEAQ (reference sequence).

V and J are TRBV10-2 and TRBJ1-4; the D gene is possibly TRBD1 (6 bases). The V and J ends lost 0 bases and 8 bases respectively, with 13 bases between them. This CDR3 comprises 15 residues. Germline CDR1 and CDR2: WSHSY and SAAADI. In DNA, the CDR3 is TGCGCCAGCAGTGAGTCGAAGGGGGTCCGCGAAAAACTGTTTTTT. This encodes CASSESKGVREKLFF.

The genes are TRBV28 and TRBJ2-3, with TRBD1 as a possible D gene (5 bases). Looked up from germline, CDR1 is MDHEN and CDR2 is SYDVKM. The germline V and J ends were trimmed by 7 bases and 10 bases, with 15 bases remaining between them. CDR3 length equals 12 residues. CDR3: CASNPFGAPQYF. The CDR3, as DNA: TGTGCCAGCAATCCTTTTGGGGCTCCGCAGTATTTT.